This paragraph reports one T cell receptor (beta chain). No antigen is known for it. The sample belongs to a study of T-cell reconstitution after alpha-beta-depleted transplantation in children. Study outcomes and limitations: One year post-transplant, T-cell counts and diversity were largely derived from T cells produced anew.

Researchers prepared the TCRbeta library using unique molecular identifiers, the study reports. Each CDR3 protein is one row after TCRdb ran MiXCR on the PCR reads. The profile shows a few hundred thousand distinct CDR3 sequences, more than 20% of them singletons. Per the germline V gene, CDR1 is DFQATT and CDR2 is SNEGSKA (reference sequence). This CDR3 has 14 residues. V shed 5 bases, J shed 7 bases, and the junction held 10 bases outside the gene matches. This sample comprised PBMCs, obtained before TCRalphabeta/CD19-depleted stem cell transplant. This clonotype was sampled from a boy younger than two with Wiskott-Aldrich syndrome, due to receive a stem cell transplant. The gene calls are TRBV20-1 and TRBJ1-5; 8 bases map to TRBD1. The CDR3 reads CSAPWTGRGQPQHF. Written as DNA, the CDR3 is TGCAGTGCTCCTTGGACAGGGAGAGGCCAGCCCCAGCATTTT.